The T cell receptor beta chain described here comes from a study of cytomegalovirus exposure and HLA in healthy donors. Concerning this clone: Its target is not known.

Study results and limitations: Later analysis identified a missense DCLRE1C variant that was linked to TCR beta V- and J-gene trimming. The presence/absence work took it that sequencing depth was about the same across donors. Most of the TCR beta V segments (in an earlier analysis) were productive either about 87% or about 30% of the time.

Primers: 60 Vbeta forward and 13 Jbeta reverse. Data came from immunoSEQ multiplex PCR; TCRdb stores just in-frame clones and leaves some out. The table has 55,000 to 70,000 clones, roughly 80% seen once; the top ten hold 1.5% to 2%. Trimming removed 1 base from V and 7 bases from J, with 17 bases in between. The CDR3 is 15 amino acids. Germline-derived CDR1 and CDR2 are SGHNT and YYREEE (reference sequence). This sequence was found in a human donor in good health. The sample comprised PBMCs. The chain uses TRBV5-4 and TRBJ2-5, with D maybe TRBD2 (7 bases). CDR3 loop: CASSLSGGRSGTQYF. CDR3 nucleotides: TGTGCCAGCAGCTTGTCGGGGGGCAGGTCGGGGACCCAGTACTTC.